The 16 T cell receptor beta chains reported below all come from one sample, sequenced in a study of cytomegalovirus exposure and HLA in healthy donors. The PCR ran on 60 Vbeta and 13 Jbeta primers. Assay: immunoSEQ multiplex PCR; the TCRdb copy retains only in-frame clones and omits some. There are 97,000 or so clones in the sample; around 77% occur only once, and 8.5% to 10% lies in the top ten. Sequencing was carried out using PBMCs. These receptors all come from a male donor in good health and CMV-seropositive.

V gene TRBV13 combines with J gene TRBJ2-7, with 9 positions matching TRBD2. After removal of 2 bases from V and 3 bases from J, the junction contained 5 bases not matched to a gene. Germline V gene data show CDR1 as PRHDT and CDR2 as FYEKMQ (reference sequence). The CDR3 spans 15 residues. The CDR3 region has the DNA TGTGCCAGCAGCTTATCGGGGACTAGCCGCTACGAGCAGTACTTC. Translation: CASSLSGTSRYEQYF.

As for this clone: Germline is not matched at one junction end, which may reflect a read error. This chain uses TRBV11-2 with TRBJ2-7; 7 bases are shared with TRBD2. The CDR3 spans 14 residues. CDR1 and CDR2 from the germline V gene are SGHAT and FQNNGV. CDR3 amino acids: CASSTSSGTYGQYF. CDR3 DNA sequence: TGTGCCAGCAGTACCTCTAGCGGCACCTACGGGCAGTACTTC.

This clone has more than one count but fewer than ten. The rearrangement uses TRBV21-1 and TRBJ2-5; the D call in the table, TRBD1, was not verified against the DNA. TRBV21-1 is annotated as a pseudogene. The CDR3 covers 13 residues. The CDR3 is CASTMTGQETQYF. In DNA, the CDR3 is TGTGCCAGCACCATGACAGGACAAGAGACCCAGTACTTC.

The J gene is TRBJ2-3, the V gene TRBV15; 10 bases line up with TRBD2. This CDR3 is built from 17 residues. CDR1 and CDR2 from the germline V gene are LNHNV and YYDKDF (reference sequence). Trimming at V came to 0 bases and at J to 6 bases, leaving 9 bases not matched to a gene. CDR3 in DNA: TGTGCCACCAGCAGAGATAGGCTAGCGGGAGATTCGGATACGCAGTATTTT. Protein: CATSRDRLAGDSDTQYF.

CDR3 in DNA: TGTGCCAGCAGCCCCATCGATAACCCCTACTCCTACAATGAGCAGTTCTTC. Translating gives CASSPIDNPYSYNEQFF. The chain is built from TRBV7-3 and TRBJ2-1; D gene uncertain. The CDR3 contains 17 residues. Trimming took 5 bases from V and 0 from J, leaving 17 bases between them. Germline loops: CDR1 SGHTA, CDR2 FQGTGA.

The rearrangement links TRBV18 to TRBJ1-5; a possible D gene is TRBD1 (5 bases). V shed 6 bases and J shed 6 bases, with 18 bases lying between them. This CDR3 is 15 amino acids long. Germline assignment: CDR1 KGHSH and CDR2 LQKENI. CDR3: CASSPNGGGTQPQHF. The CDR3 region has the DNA TGTGCCAGCTCCCCGAATGGGGGGGGGACTCAGCCCCAGCATTTT.

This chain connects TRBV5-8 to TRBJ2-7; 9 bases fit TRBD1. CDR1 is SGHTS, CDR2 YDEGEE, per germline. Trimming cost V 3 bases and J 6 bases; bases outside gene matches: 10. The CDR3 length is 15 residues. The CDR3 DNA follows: TGTGCCAGCAGCTGGAGGACAGGGGATGGGTTCGAGCAGTACTTC. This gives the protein CASSWRTGDGFEQYF.

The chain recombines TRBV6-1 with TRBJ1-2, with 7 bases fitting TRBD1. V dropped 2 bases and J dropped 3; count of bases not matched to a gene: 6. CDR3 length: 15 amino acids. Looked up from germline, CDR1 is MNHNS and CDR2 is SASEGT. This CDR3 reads CASSEMRQGYYGYTF. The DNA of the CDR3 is TGTGCCAGCAGTGAAATGCGACAGGGCTACTATGGCTACACCTTC.

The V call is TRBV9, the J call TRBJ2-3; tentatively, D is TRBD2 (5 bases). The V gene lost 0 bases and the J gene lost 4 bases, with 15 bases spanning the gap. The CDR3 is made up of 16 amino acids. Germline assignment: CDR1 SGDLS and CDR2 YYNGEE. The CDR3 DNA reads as TGTGCCAGCAGCGTAGTAGGACTCCAGATCGCAGATACGCAGTATTTT. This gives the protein CASSVVGLQIADTQYF.

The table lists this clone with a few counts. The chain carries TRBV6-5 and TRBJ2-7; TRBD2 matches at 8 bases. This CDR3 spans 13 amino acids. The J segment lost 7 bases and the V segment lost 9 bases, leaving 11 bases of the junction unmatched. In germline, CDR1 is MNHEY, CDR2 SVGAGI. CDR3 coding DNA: TGTGCCAGTACAACTAGCGGAGTTCGGGAGCAGTACTTC. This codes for CASTTSGVREQYF.

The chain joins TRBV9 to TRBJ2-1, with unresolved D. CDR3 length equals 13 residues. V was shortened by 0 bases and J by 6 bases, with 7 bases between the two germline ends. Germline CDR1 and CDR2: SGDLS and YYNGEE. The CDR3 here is CASSVDIRNEQFF. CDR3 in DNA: TGTGCCAGCAGCGTAGATATCCGCAATGAGCAGTTCTTC.

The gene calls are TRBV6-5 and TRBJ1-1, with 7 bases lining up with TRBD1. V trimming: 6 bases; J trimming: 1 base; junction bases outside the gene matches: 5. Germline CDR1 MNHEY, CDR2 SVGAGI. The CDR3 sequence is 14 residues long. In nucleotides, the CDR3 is TGTGCCAGCAGCCCCAGGGGGTGGAACACTGAAGCTTTCTTT. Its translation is CASSPRGWNTEAFF.

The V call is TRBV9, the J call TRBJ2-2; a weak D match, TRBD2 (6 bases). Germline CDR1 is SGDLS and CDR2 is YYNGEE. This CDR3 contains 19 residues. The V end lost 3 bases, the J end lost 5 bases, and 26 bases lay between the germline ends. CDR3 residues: CASSDPGRRAGIRTGELFF. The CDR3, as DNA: TGTGCCAGCAGCGACCCGGGGCGGAGGGCGGGAATTAGGACCGGGGAGCTGTTTTTT.

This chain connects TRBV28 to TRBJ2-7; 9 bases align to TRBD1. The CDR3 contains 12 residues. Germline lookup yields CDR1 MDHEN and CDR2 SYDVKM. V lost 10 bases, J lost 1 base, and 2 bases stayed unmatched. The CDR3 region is CATGQGSYEQYF. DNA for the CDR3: TGTGCCACGGGACAGGGTTCCTACGAGCAGTACTTC. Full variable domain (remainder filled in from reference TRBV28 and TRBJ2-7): DVKVTQSSRYLVKRTGEKVFLECVQDMDHENMFWYRQDPGLGLRLIYFSYDVKMKEKGDIPEGYSVSREKKERFSLILESASTNQTSMYLCATGQGSYEQYFGPGTRLTVT.

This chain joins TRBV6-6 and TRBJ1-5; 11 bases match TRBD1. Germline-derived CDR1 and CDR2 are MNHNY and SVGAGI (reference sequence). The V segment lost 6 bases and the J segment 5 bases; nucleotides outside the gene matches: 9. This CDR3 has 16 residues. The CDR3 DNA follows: TGTGCCAGCAGCCCTGGGACAGGGGGACCTTATCAGCCCCAGCATTTT. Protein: CASSPGTGGPYQPQHF.

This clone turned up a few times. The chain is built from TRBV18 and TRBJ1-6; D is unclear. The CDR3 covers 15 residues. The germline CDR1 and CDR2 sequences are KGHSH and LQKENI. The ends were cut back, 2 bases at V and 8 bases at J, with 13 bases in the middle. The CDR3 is CASSPGLLRHSPLHF. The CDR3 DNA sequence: TGTGCCAGCTCACCAGGCCTCCTGAGGCATTCACCCCTCCACTTT.